Each of the 4 T cell receptor beta chains below was sequenced from the same sample in a study of Graves' ophthalmopathy and Graves' hyperthyroidism. RNA transcripts were the source from which TCR beta CDR3 regions were amplified. Following a first-round RT-PCR that used HTBI primers, a second-round multiplex PCR was carried out. TCRdb reanalysed the multiplex PCR reads using MiXCR and keeps one entry per CDR3 protein. The table has 680,000 or so distinct CDR3 sequences, 20% to 25% seen once; the top ten hold around 6.5%. Specimen: peripheral blood. Receptors were obtained from a woman aged 18-35 years with stable Graves' hyperthyroidism. Some clones in this sample may be carry-over from other donors' samples.

In regard to this clonotype: An end of the junction differs from the germline gene, which may be a read error. The chain carries TRBV9 and TRBJ2-6, with D possibly TRBD1 on 5 matching bases. Germline V CDR1 and CDR2: SGDLS, YYNGEE. The CDR3 length is 14 residues. The CDR3 DNA reads as TGTGCCAGCAGCGACGGCTCTGGGGCCAACGTCCTGATTTTC. Translation gives CASSDGSGANVLIF.

The chain carries TRBV12-5 and TRBJ1-1; 9 positions agree with TRBD1. Unmatched junction bases numbered 13, after V lost 0 bases and J lost 5 bases. This CDR3 has 18 amino acids. Germline loops: CDR1 LGHNT, CDR2 FRNRAP. CDR3 bases: TGTGCTAGTGGTTTGGTACCAAGCGGGACAGGGACCCAGACTGAAGCTTTCTTT. This sequence encodes CASGLVPSGTGTQTEAFF.

This clonotype was observed many times. The V gene is TRBV10-1, the J gene TRBJ1-1; D is uncertain. The CDR3 is made up of 12 amino acids. The germline gives CDR1 WNHNN, CDR2 SYGVQD (reference sequence). With 2 bases removed from V and 9 bases from J, the gap between germline ends came to 10 bases. The CDR3, as DNA: TGCGCCAGCAGTGAGGTCCGGGGTAAAGCTTTCTTT. Translated: CASSEVRGKAFF.

This clonotype was found once. The chain joins TRBV27 to TRBJ1-2; D is perhaps TRBD1 (6 bases). This CDR3 comprises 16 residues. CDR1 MNHEY and CDR2 SMNVEV come from the germline V gene (reference sequence). V lost 6 bases and J lost 3, with 20 bases in between. DNA for the CDR3: TGTGCCAGCAGACGGATTAGCGGGGGGGGCTACTATGGCTACACCTTC. This encodes CASRRISGGGYYGYTF.